The next 2 T cell receptor beta chains were all read from a single sample in a study of T-cell memory formation after mild COVID-19. TCRdb itself ran the 5' RACE reads through MiXCR, one entry per CDR3 protein. The sample includes approximately 350,000 distinct CDR3 sequences, approximately 15% of them seen just once. The sequenced sample consisted of PBMCs or a T cell subset sorted from them (not recorded which). All receptors come from a man between 18 and 35 years old who had mild COVID-19 (a few samples of this study predate the infection). Cell type and time point are not known.

Only a few counts were recorded for this clonotype. The chain uses TRBV7-9 and TRBJ2-5, with D perhaps TRBD1 or TRBD2 (6 bases each). With 2 bases removed from V and 1 base from J, the gap between germline ends came to 20 bases. The CDR3 extends over 18 amino acids. CDR1 and CDR2 (germline): SEHNR, FQNEAQ (reference sequence). Here the CDR3 DNA reads TGTGCCAGCAGCTTACCTCTACGGGGGCCTTCCTTCCAAGAGACCCAGTACTTC. It is translated as CASSLPLRGPSFQETQYF.

This clonotype showed up just a few times. The CDR3 DNA reads as TGTGCCAGCAGTTTAAGGGCAATGAACACTGAAGCTTTCTTT. Translation gives CASSLRAMNTEAFF. V gene TRBV12-3 or TRBV12-4 combines with J gene TRBJ1-1; no clear D. The V end lost 2 bases, the J end lost 0 bases, and 7 bases lay between the germline ends. The CDR3 consists of 14 residues.